This record covers a single T cell receptor beta chain. Its antigen is undetermined. The CDR3 has 13 residues. Trimming took off 4 bases at V and 3 bases at J, with 9 bases between the two ends. The germline gives CDR1 MNHNS, CDR2 SASEGT. This record belongs to a study of OX40 agonist ivuxolimab in advanced cancers. Study details: Given to patients was ivuxolimab, an agonistic anti-OX40 (CD134) antibody. Study-wide results and caveats: Compared with CD4+, CD8+ T cells on average had more expanded clones.

TCRdb's table, derived via immunoSEQ multiplex PCR, lists solely in-frame clones and lacks some. The data contain under 80,000 clones, approximately 84% of them seen just once; the ten biggest clones take up 2% to 2.5%. The chain links TRBV6-1 to TRBJ2-5; weak D call: TRBD2 (5 bases). This sequence originates from an adult with an advanced solid tumor such as melanoma, head and neck, liver or kidney cancer. The source material was CD4+ or CD8+ T cells sorted from blood, sampled in a trial of the OX40 agonist ivuxolimab. The CDR3 sequence: CASSVTGEETQYF. The CDR3 region has the DNA TGTGCCAGCAGTGTTACCGGGGAAGAGACCCAGTACTTC.